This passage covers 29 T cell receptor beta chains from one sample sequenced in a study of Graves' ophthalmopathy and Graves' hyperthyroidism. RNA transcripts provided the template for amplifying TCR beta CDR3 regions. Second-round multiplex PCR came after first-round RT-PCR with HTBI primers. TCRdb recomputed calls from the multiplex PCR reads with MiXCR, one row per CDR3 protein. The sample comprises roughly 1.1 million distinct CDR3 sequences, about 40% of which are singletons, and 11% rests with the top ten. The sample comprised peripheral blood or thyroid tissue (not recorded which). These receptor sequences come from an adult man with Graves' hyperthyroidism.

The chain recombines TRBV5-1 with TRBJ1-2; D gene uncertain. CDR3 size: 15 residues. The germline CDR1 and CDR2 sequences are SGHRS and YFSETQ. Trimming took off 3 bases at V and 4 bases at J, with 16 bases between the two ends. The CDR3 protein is CASSYGGKTVYGYTF. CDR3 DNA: TGCGCCAGCAGCTACGGCGGGAAGACGGTCTATGGCTACACCTTC.

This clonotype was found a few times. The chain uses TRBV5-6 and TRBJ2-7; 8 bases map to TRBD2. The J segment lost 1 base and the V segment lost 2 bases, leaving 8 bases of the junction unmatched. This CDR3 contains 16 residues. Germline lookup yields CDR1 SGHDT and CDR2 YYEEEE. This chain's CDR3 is CASSLEPGGTSYEQYF. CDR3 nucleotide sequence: TGTGCCAGCAGCTTAGAACCGGGGGGGACGTCCTACGAGCAGTACTTC.

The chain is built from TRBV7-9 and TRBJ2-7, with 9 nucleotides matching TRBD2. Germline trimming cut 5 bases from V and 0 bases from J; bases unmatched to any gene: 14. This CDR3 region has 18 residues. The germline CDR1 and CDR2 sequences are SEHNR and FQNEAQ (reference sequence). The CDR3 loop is CASSPSGIPLSSSYEQYF. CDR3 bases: TGTGCCAGCAGCCCTAGCGGGATCCCTCTATCGAGCTCCTACGAGCAGTACTTC.

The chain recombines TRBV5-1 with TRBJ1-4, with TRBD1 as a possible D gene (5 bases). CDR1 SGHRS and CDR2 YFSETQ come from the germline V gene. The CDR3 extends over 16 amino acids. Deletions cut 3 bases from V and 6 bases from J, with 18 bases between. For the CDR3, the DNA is TGCGCCAGCAGCTCCGACGGAGTGACAGTAGATGAAAAACTGTTTTTT. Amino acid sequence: CASSSDGVTVDEKLFF. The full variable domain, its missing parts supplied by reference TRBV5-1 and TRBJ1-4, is KAGVTQTPRYLIKTRGQQVTLSCSPISGHRSVSWYQQTPGQGLQFLFEYFSETQRNKGNFPGRFSGRQFSNSRSEMNVSTLELGDSALYLCASSSDGVTVDEKLFFGSGTQLSVL.

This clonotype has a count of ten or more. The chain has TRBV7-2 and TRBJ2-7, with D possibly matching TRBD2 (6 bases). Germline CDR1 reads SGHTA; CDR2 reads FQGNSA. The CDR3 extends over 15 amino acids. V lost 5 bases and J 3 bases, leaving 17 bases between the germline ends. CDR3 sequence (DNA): TGTGCCAGCAGCCGGATCGCGGGAACAGGCTACGAGCAGTACTTC. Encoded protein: CASSRIAGTGYEQYF.

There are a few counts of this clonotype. The DNA of the CDR3 is TGTGCCACCAGCCCGGGACAGGGTAATCGAGAGCAGTACTTC. Translating it yields CATSPGQGNREQYF. This sequence joins TRBV10-3 and TRBJ2-7; TRBD1 aligns across 9 bases. The CDR3 has 14 amino acids. The V gene's germline CDR1 is ENHRY and CDR2 SYGVKD. V gave up 10 bases and J gave up 7 bases; unmatched junction bases: 14.

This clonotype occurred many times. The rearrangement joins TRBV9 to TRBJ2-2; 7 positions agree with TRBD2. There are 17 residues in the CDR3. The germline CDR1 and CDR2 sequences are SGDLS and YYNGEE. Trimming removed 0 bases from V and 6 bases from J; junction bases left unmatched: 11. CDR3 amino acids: CASSVGAGLDLAGELFF. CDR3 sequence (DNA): TGTGCCAGCAGCGTAGGGGCAGGACTAGACCTTGCCGGGGAGCTGTTTTTT.

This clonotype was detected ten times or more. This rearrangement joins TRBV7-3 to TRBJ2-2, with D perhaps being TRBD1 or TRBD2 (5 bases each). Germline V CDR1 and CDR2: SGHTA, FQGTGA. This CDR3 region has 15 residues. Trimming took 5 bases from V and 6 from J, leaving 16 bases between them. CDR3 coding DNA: TGTGCCAGCAGCCCATACCGGGACCGACCCGGGGAGCTGTTTTTT. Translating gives CASSPYRDRPGELFF.

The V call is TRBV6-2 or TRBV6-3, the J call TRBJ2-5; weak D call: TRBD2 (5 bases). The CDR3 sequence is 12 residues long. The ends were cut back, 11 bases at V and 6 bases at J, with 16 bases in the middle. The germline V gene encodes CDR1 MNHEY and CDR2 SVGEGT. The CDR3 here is CAGAREAKTQYF. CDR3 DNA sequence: TGTGCCGGAGCCCGGGAAGCAAAGACCCAGTACTTC.

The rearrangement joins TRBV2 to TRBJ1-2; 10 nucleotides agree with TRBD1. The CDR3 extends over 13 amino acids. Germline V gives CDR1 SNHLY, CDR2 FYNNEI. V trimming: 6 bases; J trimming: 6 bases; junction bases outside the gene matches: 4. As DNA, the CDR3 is TGTGCCAGCAGAGCGGACAGGGGGAATGGCTACACCTTC. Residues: CASRADRGNGYTF. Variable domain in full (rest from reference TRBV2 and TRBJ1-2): EPEVTQTPSHQVTQMGQEVILRCVPISNHLYFYWYRQILGQKVEFLVSFYNNEISEKSEIFDDQFSVERPDGSNFTLKIRSTKLEDSAMYFCASRADRGNGYTFGSGTRLTVV.

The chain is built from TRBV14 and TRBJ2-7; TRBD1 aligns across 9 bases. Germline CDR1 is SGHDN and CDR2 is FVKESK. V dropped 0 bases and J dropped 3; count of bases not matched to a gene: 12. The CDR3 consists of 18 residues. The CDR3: CASSQEPPGTGRFYEQYF. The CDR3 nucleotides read TGTGCCAGCAGCCAAGAACCCCCCGGGACAGGGAGGTTCTACGAGCAGTACTTC.

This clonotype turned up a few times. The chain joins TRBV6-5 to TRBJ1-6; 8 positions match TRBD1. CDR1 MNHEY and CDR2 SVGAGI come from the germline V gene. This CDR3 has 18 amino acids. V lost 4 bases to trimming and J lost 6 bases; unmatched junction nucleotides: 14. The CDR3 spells CASSFLRPRQGSNSPLHF. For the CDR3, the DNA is TGTGCCAGCAGTTTCCTACGTCCCCGACAGGGGAGTAATTCACCCCTCCACTTT.

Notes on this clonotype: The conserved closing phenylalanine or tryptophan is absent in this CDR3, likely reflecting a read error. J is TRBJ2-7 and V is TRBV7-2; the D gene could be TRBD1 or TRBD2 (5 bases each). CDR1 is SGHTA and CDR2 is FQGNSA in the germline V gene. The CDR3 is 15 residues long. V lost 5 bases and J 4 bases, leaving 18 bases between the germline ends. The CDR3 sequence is CASSPIPGASYEQYL. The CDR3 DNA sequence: TGTGCCAGCAGCCCCATTCCCGGGGCCTCTTACGAGCAGTACCTC.

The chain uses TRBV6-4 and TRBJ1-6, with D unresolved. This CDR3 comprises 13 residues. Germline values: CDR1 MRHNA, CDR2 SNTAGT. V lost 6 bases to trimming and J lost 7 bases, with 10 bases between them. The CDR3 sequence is CASRDTVNSPLHF. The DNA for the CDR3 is TGTGCCAGCAGAGACACCGTGAATTCACCCCTCCACTTT.

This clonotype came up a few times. CDR3 in amino acids: CASSPTRGFGNTIYF. In DNA form, the CDR3 reads TGCGCCAGCAGCCCAACCAGGGGCTTTGGAAACACCATATATTTT. The genes are TRBV5-1 and TRBJ1-3; D is possibly TRBD1 (6 bases). Germline CDR1 is SGHRS and CDR2 is YFSETQ. The CDR3 runs 15 residues. Trimming removed 4 bases from V and 3 bases from J, with 14 bases in between.

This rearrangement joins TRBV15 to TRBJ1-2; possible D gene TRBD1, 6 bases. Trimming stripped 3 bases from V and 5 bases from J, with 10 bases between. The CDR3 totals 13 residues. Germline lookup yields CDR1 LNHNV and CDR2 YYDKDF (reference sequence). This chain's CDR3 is CATSSVQGYGYTF. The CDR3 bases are TGTGCCACCAGCAGTGTGCAGGGGTATGGCTACACCTTC.

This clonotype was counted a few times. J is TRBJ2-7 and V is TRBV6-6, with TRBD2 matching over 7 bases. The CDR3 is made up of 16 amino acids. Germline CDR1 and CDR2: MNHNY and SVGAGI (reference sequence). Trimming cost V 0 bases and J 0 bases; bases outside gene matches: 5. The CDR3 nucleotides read TGTGCCAGCAGTTACTCAGAGCGGGATCTCTCCTACGAGCAGTACTTC. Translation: CASSYSERDLSYEQYF.

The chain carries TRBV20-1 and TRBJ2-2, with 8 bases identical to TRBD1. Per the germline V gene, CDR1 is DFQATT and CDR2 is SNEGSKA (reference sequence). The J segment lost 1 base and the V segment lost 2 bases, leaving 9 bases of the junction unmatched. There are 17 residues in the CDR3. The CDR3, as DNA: TGCAGTGCTAGACAATTGAGGGGGACAGGGAACACCGGGGAGCTGTTTTTT. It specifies CSARQLRGTGNTGELFF.

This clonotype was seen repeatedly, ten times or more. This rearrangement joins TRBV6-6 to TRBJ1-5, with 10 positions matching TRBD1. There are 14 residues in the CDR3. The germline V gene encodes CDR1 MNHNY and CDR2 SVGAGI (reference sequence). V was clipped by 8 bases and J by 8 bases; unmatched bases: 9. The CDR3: CASEPGQGSEPQHF. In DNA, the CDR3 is TGTGCCAGCGAGCCGGGACAGGGGTCGGAGCCCCAGCATTTT.

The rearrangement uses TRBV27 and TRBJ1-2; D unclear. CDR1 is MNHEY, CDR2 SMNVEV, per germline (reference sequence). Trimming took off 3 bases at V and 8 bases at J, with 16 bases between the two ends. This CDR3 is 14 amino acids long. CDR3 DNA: TGTGCCAGCAGTTTCGACACTACTGCCGGAGGCTACACCTTC. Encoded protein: CASSFDTTAGGYTF.

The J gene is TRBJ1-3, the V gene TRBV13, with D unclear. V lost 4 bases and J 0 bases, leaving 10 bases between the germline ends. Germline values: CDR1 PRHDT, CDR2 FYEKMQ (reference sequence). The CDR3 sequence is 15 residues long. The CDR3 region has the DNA TGTGCCAGCAGCTACGGAAAATCCTCTGGAAACACCATATATTTT. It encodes CASSYGKSSGNTIYF.

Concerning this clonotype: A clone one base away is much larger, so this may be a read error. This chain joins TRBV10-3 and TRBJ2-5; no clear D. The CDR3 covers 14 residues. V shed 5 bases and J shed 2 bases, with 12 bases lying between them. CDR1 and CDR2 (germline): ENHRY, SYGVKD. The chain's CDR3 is CAISRWAAQETQYF. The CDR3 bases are TGTGCCATCAGTCGATGGGCGGCTCAAGAGACCCAGTACTTC.

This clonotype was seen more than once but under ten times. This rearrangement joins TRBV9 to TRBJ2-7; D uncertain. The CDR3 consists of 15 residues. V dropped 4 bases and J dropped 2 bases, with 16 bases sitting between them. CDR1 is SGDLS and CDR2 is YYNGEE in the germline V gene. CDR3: CASSPELSGTYEQYF. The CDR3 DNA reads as TGTGCCAGCAGCCCAGAGCTGTCCGGAACCTACGAGCAGTACTTC. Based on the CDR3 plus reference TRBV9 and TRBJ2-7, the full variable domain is DSGVTQTPKHLITATGQRVTLRCSPRSGDLSVYWYQQSLDQGLQFLIQYYNGEERAKGNILERFSAQQFPDLHSELNLSSLELGDSALYFCASSPELSGTYEQYFGPGTRLTVT.

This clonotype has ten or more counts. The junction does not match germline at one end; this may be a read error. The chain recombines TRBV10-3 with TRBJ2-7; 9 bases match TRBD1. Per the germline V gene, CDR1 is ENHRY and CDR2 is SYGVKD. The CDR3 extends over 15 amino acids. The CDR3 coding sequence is TGTGCCAGCAGTAAGACTCCGACAGGGGGCTACGAGCAGTACTTC. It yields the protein CASSKTPTGGYEQYF.

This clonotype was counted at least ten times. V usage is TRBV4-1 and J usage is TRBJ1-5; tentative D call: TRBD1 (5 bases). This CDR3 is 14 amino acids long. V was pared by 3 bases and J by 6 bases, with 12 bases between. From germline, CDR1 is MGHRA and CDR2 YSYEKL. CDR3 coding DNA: TGCGCCAGCAGCCATCTGCCAGGGTTTCAGCCCCAGCATTTT. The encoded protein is CASSHLPGFQPQHF.

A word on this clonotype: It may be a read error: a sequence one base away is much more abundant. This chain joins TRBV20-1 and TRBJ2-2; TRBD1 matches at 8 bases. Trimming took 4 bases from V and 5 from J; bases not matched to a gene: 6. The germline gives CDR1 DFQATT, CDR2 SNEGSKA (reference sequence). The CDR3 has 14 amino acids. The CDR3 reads CSATDRGQTGELFF. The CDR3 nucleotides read TGCAGTGCTACAGACAGGGGTCAAACCGGGGAGCTGTTTTTT.

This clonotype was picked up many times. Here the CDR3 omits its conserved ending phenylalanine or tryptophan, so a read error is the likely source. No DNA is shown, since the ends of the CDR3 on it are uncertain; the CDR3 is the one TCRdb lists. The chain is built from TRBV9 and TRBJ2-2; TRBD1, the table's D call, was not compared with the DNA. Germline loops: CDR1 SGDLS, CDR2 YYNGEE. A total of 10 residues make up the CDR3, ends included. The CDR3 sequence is CASSAKGAGN.

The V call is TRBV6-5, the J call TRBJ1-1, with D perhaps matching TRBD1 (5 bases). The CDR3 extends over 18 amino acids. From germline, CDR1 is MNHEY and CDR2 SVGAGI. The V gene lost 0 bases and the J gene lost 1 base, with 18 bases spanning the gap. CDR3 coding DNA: TGTGCCAGCAGTTACTCGTCAGGGCCGGCTAACAGGAACACTGAAGCTTTCTTT. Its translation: CASSYSSGPANRNTEAFF.

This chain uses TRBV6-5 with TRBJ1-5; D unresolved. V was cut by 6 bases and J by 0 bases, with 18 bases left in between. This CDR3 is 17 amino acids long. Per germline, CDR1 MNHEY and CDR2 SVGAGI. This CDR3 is CASSPREERYSNQPQHF. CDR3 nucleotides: TGTGCCAGCAGCCCCCGGGAGGAAAGGTATAGCAATCAGCCCCAGCATTTT.